This T cell receptor beta chain was captured by sequencing in a study of T cell responses to AZD1222 COVID-19 vaccine. Study-level results: Reportedly, nearly half the spike-specific TCRs target unmutated variant regions.

Germline values: CDR1 MDHEN, CDR2 SYDVKM. The V and J ends lost 6 bases and 1 base respectively, with 16 bases between them. CDR3 length equals 16 residues. Clones were read by immunoSEQ multiplex PCR, and TCRdb kept only the in-frame ones, dropping some. The sample lists 110,000 to 150,000 clones; over 75% were seen once. On this clone itself: Antigen unknown.

This TCR came from an adult in good health. The chain is built from TRBV28 and TRBJ2-1, with D tentatively TRBD1 (6 bases). The sequences come from peripheral blood, collected on day 0 of AZD1222 vaccination. CDR3 amino acids: CASSIRKGDSYNEQFF. The CDR3 nucleotides are TGTGCCAGCAGCATTAGAAAGGGGGATTCCTACAATGAGCAGTTCTTC.